This T cell receptor (beta chain) was obtained from a study of shared clonotypes between healthy human individuals. CDR1 SGHRS and CDR2 YFSETQ come from the germline V gene. This CDR3 is 14 amino acids long. The ends were cut back, 4 bases at V and 6 bases at J, with 17 bases in the middle. The table came from immunoSEQ multiplex PCR; TCRdb's copy has only in-frame clones and leaves some out. This sample carries more than 2 million clones, about 95% of them seen once, and the ten largest clones take under 0.15%. This chain links TRBV5-1 with TRBJ2-7, with D perhaps TRBD1 or TRBD2 (5 bases each). The receptor was isolated from a man aged 18 to 29 in good health. Sequencing input: naive CD4+ T cells sorted from blood. The subset here: CD45RA+ positively selected. CDR3 sequence (DNA): TGCGCCAGCAGCACCACCGGGGCTCCAGGCGAGCAGTACTTC. It is translated as CASSTTGAPGEQYF.